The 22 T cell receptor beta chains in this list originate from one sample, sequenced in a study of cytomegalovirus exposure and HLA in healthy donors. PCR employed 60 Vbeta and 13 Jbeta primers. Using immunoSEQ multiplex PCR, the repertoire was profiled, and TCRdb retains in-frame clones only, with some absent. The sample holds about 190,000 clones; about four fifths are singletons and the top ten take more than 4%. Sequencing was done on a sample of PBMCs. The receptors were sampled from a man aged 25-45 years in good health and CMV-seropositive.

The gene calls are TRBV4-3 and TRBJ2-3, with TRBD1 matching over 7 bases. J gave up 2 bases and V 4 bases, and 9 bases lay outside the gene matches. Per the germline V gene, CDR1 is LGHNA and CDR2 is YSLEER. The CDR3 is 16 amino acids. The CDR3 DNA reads TGCGCCAGCAGCCCCCGGGGACAGACACCCACAGATACGCAGTATTTT. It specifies CASSPRGQTPTDTQYF.

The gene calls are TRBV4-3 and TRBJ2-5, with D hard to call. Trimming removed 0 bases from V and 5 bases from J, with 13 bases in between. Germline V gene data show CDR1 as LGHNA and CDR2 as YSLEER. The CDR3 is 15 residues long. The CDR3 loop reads CASSQDRSIGETQYF. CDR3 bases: TGCGCCAGCAGCCAAGACCGATCGATCGGGGAGACCCAGTACTTC.

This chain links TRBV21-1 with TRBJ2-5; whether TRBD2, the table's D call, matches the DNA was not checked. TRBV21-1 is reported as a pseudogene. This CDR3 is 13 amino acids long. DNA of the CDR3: TGTGCCAGCAGCCTCCGGGGCCAAGAGACCCAGTACTTC. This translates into CASSLRGQETQYF.

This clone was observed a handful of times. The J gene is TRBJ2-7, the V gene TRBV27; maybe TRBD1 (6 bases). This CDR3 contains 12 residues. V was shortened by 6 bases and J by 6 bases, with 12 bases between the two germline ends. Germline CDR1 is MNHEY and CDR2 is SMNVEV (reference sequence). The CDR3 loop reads CASSLGGSEQYF. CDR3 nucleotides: TGTGCCAGCAGCCTAGGGGGAAGCGAGCAGTACTTC.

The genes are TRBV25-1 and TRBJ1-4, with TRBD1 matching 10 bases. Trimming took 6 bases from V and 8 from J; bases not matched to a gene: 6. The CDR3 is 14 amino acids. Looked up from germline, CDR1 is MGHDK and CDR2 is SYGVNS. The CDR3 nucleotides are TGTGCCAGCAGCCCGGGACAGGGGTTAGAAAAACTGTTTTTT. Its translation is CASSPGQGLEKLFF.

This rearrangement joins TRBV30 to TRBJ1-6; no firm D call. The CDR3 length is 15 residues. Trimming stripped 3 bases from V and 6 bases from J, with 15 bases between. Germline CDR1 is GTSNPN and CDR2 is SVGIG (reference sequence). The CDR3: CAWRGGPRPNSPLHF. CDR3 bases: TGTGCCTGGAGAGGAGGTCCCCGGCCTAATTCACCCCTCCACTTT.

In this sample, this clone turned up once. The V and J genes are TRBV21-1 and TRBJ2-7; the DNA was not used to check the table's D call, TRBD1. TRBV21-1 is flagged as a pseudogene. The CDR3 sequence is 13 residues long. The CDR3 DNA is TGTGCCAGCAGGCCCAGGTCGTCCTACGAGCAGTACTTC. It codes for CASRPRSSYEQYF.

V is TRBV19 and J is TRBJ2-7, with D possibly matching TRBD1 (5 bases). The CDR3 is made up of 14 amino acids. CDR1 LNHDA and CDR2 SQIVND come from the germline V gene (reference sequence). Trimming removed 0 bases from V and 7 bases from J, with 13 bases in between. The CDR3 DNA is TGTGCCAGTAGTATAGACATCAGGGTTTCGGAGCAGTACTTC. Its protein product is CASSIDIRVSEQYF.

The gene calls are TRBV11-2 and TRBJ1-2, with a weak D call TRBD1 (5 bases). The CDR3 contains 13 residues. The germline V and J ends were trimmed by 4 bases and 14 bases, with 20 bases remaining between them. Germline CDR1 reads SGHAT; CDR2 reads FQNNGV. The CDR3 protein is CASSSLKKQAGTF. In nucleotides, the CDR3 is TGTGCCAGCAGCTCCCTAAAGAAACAGGCGGGGACCTTC.

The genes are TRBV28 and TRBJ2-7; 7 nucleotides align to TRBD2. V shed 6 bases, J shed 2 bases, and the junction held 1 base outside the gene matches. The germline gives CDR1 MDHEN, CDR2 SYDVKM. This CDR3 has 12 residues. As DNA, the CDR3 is TGTGCCAGCAGGGGGGGGACCTACGAGCAGTACTTC. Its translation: CASRGGTYEQYF.

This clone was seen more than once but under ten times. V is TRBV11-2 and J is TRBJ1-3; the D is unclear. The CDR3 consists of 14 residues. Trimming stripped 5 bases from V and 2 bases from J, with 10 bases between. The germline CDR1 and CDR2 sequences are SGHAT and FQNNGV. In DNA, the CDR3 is TGTGCCAGCAGCCGACCGGCGGCTGGAAACACCATATATTTT. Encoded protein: CASSRPAAGNTIYF.

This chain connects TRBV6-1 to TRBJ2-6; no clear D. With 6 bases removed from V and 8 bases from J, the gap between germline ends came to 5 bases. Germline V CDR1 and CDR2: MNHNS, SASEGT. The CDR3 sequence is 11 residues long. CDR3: CASRESNVLTF. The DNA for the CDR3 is TGTGCCAGCAGGGAGTCCAACGTCCTGACTTTC.

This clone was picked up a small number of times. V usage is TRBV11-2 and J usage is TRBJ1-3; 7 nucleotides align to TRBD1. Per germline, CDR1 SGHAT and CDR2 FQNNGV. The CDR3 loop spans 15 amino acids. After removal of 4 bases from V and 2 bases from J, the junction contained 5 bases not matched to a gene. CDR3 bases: TGTGCCAGCAGCTCCCAGGGGGTGGCTGGAAACACCATATATTTT. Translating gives CASSSQGVAGNTIYF.

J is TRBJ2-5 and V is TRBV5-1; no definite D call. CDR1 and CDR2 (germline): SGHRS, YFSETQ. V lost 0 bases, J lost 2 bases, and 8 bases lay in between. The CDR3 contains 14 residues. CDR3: CASSLGAEQETQYF. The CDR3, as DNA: TGCGCCAGCAGCTTGGGGGCCGAACAAGAGACCCAGTACTTC.

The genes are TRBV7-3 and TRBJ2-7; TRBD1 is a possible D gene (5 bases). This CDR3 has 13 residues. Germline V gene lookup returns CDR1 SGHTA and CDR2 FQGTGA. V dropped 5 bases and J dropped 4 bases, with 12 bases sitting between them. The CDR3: CASSRNPGYEQYF. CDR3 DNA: TGTGCCAGCAGCCGAAACCCAGGGTACGAGCAGTACTTC.

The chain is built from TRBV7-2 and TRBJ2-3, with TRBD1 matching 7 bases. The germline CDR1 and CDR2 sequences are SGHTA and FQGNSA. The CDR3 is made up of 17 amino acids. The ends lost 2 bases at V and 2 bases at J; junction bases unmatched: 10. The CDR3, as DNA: TGTGCCAGCAGCTTACTCAGGGGGTGGACGACCACAGATACGCAGTATTTT. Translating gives CASSLLRGWTTTDTQYF. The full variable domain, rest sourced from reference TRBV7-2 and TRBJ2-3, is GAGVSQSPSNKVTEKGKDVELRCDPISGHTALYWYRQSLGQGLEFLIYFQGNSAPDKSGLPSDRFSAERTGGSVSTLTIQRTQQEDSAVYLCASSLLRGWTTTDTQYFGPGTRLTVL.

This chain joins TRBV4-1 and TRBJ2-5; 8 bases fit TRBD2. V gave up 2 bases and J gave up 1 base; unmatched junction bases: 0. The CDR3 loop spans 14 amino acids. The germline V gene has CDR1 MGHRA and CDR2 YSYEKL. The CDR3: CASSQLAGQETQYF. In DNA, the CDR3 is TGCGCCAGCAGCCAACTAGCGGGCCAAGAGACCCAGTACTTC.

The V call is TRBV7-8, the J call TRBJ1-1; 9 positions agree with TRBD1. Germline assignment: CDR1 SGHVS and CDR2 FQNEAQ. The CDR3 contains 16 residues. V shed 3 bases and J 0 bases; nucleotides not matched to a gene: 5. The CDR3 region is CASSFRTGAMNTEAFF. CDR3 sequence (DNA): TGTGCCAGCAGCTTCCGGACAGGGGCCATGAACACTGAAGCTTTCTTT.

The CDR3 sequence is CASSSISGTDNGYTF. CDR3 coding DNA: TGTGCCAGCAGTTCCATCTCCGGGACAGATAACGGCTACACCTTC. The chain couples TRBV27 to TRBJ1-2, with 7 nucleotides matching TRBD1. CDR3 length: 15 residues. Germline V CDR1 and CDR2: MNHEY, SMNVEV (reference sequence). V trimming: 4 bases; J trimming: 8 bases; junction bases outside the gene matches: 13.

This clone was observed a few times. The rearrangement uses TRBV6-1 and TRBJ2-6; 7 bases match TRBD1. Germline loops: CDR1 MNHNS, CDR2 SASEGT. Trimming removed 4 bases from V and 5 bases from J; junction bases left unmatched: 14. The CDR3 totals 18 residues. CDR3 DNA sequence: TGTGCCAGCAGTGTCCCGGGACAGAATTCTTTTAGGGCCAACGTCCTGACTTTC. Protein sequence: CASSVPGQNSFRANVLTF.

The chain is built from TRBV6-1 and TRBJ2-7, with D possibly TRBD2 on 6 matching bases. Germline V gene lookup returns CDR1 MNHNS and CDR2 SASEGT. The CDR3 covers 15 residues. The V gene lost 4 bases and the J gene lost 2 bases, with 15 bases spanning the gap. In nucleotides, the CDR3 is TGTGCCAGCAGTGGTGGAGGGGTTAGGACCTACGAGCAGTACTTC. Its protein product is CASSGGGVRTYEQYF.

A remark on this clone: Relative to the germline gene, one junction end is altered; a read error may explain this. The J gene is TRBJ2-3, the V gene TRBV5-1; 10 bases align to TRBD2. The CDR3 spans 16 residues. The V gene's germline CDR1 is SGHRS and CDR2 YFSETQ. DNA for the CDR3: TGCGCCAGCAGCCTTCGAAGCGGGGGGGCCGTAAATACGCGGTATTTT. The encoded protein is CASSLRSGGAVNTRYF.